This entry lists 24 T cell receptor beta chains sequenced from one sample in a study of CD8+CD57+ T cells in acquired aplastic anemia. Profiling that covered TCR beta VDJ and CDR3 relied on genomic DNA as its template. TCRdb re-called the reads with MiXCR, one entry per CDR3 protein. The sample has more than 100,000 distinct CDR3 sequences, 41% seen once. The source material was sorted CD4+, CD8+, or CD8+CD57+ T cells (not recorded which) from PBMCs. These receptors were collected from a human donor in good health, serving as a control.

The CDR3 here is CASSWNGAGYTF. CDR3 bases: TGCGCCAGCAGCTGGAACGGGGCTGGCTACACCTTC. The chain carries TRBV5-1 and TRBJ1-2, with D tentatively TRBD1 (5 bases). CDR1 is SGHRS, CDR2 YFSETQ, per germline. V gave up 3 bases and J gave up 7 bases, with 10 bases separating them. The CDR3 loop spans 12 amino acids. The variable domain in full, completed from reference TRBV5-1 and TRBJ1-2, reads KAGVTQTPRYLIKTRGQQVTLSCSPISGHRSVSWYQQTPGQGLQFLFEYFSETQRNKGNFPGRFSGRQFSNSRSEMNVSTLELGDSALYLCASSWNGAGYTFGSGTRLTVV.

The chain carries TRBV19 and TRBJ1-2, with 7 bases identical to TRBD1. The CDR3 has 16 residues. The trim removed 5 bases at V and 2 bases at J, leaving 11 bases unmatched. Looked up from germline, CDR1 is LNHDA and CDR2 is SQIVND (reference sequence). CDR3 in amino acids: CASSSRQGGGNYGYTF. The CDR3 bases are TGTGCCAGTAGTTCACGACAGGGAGGGGGCAACTATGGCTACACCTTC.

This clonotype was recorded many times. The chain has TRBV2 and TRBJ2-5; D is undetermined. Per the germline V gene, CDR1 is SNHLY and CDR2 is FYNNEI. The CDR3 has 14 amino acids. Deletions cut 1 base from V and 2 bases from J, with 8 bases between. CDR3 sequence: CASSEGPVQETQYF. In DNA, the CDR3 is TGTGCCAGCAGTGAAGGGCCGGTTCAAGAGACCCAGTACTTC.

As for this clonotype: This could be a read error, since a much larger clone is one nucleotide away. The V gene is TRBV5-1, the J gene TRBJ1-5; D gene ambiguous. CDR3 size: 14 residues. Germline values: CDR1 SGHRS, CDR2 YFSETQ. The CDR3: CPSSLEVASGPQHF. The CDR3 bases are TGCCCCAGCAGCTTGGAGGTAGCATCGGGGCCCCAGCATTTT. The whole variable domain, filled in from reference TRBV5-1 and TRBJ1-5, reads KAGVTQTPRYLIKTRGQQVTLSCSPISGHRSVSWYQQTPGQGLQFLFEYFSETQRNKGNFPGRFSGRQFSNSRSEMNVSTLELGDSALYLCPSSLEVASGPQHFGDGTRLSIL.

This clonotype was seen ten or more times. This chain connects TRBV7-9 to TRBJ1-2; 9 nucleotides align to TRBD1. J gave up 9 bases and V 7 bases, and 9 bases lay outside the gene matches. CDR3 length: 13 amino acids. The V gene's germline CDR1 is SEHNR and CDR2 FQNEAQ (reference sequence). The DNA of the CDR3 is TGTGCCAGCAACCTGGGACAGGGTGCACGCTACACCTTC. Translation: CASNLGQGARYTF.

This clonotype was detected ten times or more. The gene calls are TRBV9 and TRBJ2-5; 8 bases align to TRBD1. The CDR3 totals 14 residues. The ends lost 3 bases at V and 5 bases at J; junction bases unmatched: 6. The germline V gene has CDR1 SGDLS and CDR2 YYNGEE. CDR3: CASSGGQGAETQYF. DNA of the CDR3: TGTGCCAGCAGCGGAGGGCAGGGGGCCGAGACCCAGTACTTC.

This clonotype was counted ten times or more. The rearrangement uses TRBV6-1 and TRBJ1-3; 8 bases match TRBD1. V was clipped by 6 bases and J by 0 bases; unmatched bases: 4. Germline V gene lookup returns CDR1 MNHNS and CDR2 SASEGT. CDR3 size: 15 residues. For the CDR3, the DNA is TGTGCCAGCAGGTCGACAGGGGTCTCTGGAAACACCATATATTTT. It codes for CASRSTGVSGNTIYF.

This clonotype appeared a few times. This chain joins TRBV25-1 and TRBJ1-4; no reliable D call. The V and J ends lost 6 bases and 2 bases respectively, with 10 bases between them. Germline CDR1 is MGHDK and CDR2 is SYGVNS. This CDR3 has 14 amino acids. This CDR3 reads CASSKGSTNEKLFF. The CDR3 bases are TGTGCCAGCAGCAAGGGATCTACTAATGAAAAACTGTTTTTT.

This clonotype appeared many times. The chain carries TRBV7-8 and TRBJ2-2; 7 bases fit TRBD1. The trim removed 4 bases at V and 4 bases at J, leaving 6 bases unmatched. The CDR3 extends over 15 amino acids. Per the germline V gene, CDR1 is SGHVS and CDR2 is FQNEAQ. This CDR3 is CASSSQTGLTGELFF. DNA for the CDR3: TGTGCCAGCAGCTCTCAGACAGGGCTCACCGGGGAGCTGTTTTTT. Full variable domain (rest looked up from reference TRBV7-8 and TRBJ2-2): GAGVSQSPRYKVAKRGQDVALRCDPISGHVSLFWYQQALGQGPEFLTYFQNEAQLDKSGLPSDRFFAERPEGSVSTLKIQRTQQEDSAVYLCASSSQTGLTGELFFGEGSRLTVL.

The rearrangement links TRBV7-2 to TRBJ2-7, with a tentative D call TRBD1 (6 bases). This CDR3 spans 15 amino acids. From germline, CDR1 is SGHTA and CDR2 FQGNSA. Trimming left V 4 bases short and J 7 bases short, with 20 bases between. The CDR3 nucleotides read TGTGCCAGCAGCTCGGACAGTCACGCCACGGGGGAGCAGTACGTC. It specifies CASSSDSHATGEQYV.

This clonotype was observed many times. The chain couples TRBV2 to TRBJ2-1, with D uncertain. There are 12 residues in the CDR3. Germline CDR1 and CDR2: SNHLY and FYNNEI. V was trimmed by 1 base and J by 13 bases, leaving 11 bases between them. This CDR3 is CASSEDPGPQFF. The CDR3 DNA reads as TGTGCCAGCAGTGAAGATCCGGGCCCACAGTTCTTC. Drawing the rest from reference TRBV2 and TRBJ2-1, the complete variable domain is EPEVTQTPSHQVTQMGQEVILRCVPISNHLYFYWYRQILGQKVEFLVSFYNNEISEKSEIFDDQFSVERPDGSNFTLKIRSTKLEDSAMYFCASSEDPGPQFFGPGTRLTVL.

The J gene is TRBJ1-2, the V gene TRBV9; tentative D call: TRBD1 (5 bases). Trimming shortened V by 5 bases and J by 6 bases, and 26 bases separated the two germline ends. The germline gives CDR1 SGDLS, CDR2 YYNGEE. The CDR3 has 17 residues. The chain's CDR3 is CASRGLGRGIGSDGYTF. Here the CDR3 DNA reads TGTGCCAGCAGGGGACTGGGGCGGGGGATCGGATCCGATGGCTACACCTTC.

This clonotype was counted at least ten times. The gene calls are TRBV9 and TRBJ1-1, with D unresolved. The V end was cut by 2 bases, the J end by 1 base, with 6 bases between. Germline CDR1 reads SGDLS; CDR2 reads YYNGEE. This CDR3 has 13 amino acids. The CDR3 loop reads CASSVSENTEAFF. The CDR3 DNA sequence: TGTGCCAGCAGCGTCAGCGAGAACACTGAAGCTTTCTTT. The complete variable domain, with remaining parts taken from reference TRBV9 and TRBJ1-1, reads DSGVTQTPKHLITATGQRVTLRCSPRSGDLSVYWYQQSLDQGLQFLIQYYNGEERAKGNILERFSAQQFPDLHSELNLSSLELGDSALYFCASSVSENTEAFFGQGTRLTVV.

This clonotype has ten or more counts. V gene TRBV25-1 combines with J gene TRBJ1-2; D unresolved. V lost 5 bases and J lost 1, with 14 bases in between. The V gene's germline CDR1 is MGHDK and CDR2 SYGVNS. The CDR3 runs to 15 residues. CDR3 residues: CASSPPGRFNYGYTF. CDR3 bases: TGTGCCAGCAGTCCACCCGGACGGTTTAACTATGGCTACACCTTC.

V and J are TRBV19 and TRBJ1-2, with D hard to call. CDR1 LNHDA and CDR2 SQIVND come from the germline V gene (reference sequence). Trimming took 7 bases from V and 0 from J, leaving 12 bases between them. The CDR3 is 14 residues long. CDR3 sequence (DNA): TGTGCCAGTAAACTGACCGGAGCTAACTATGGCTACACCTTC. Protein: CASKLTGANYGYTF.

A note on this clonotype: A much larger clone lies one base from this, so it may be a read error. The CDR3 loop reads CASSLAHRAAGELFF. The CDR3 bases are TGCGCCAGCAGCTTGGCCCACAGGGCCGCCGGGGAGCTGTTTTTT. This sequence joins TRBV5-1 and TRBJ2-2, with D perhaps TRBD1 (6 bases). The CDR3 spans 15 residues. Between the trimmed V and J ends, which lost 0 bases and 6 bases, there was a span of 12 bases. CDR1 and CDR2 from the germline V gene are SGHRS and YFSETQ.

The V call is TRBV3-1, the J call TRBJ2-1, with D maybe TRBD1 (7 bases). Trimming stripped 0 bases from V and 7 bases from J, with 13 bases between. In germline, CDR1 is LGHDT, CDR2 YNNKEL (reference sequence). This CDR3 spans 15 amino acids. The CDR3 region is CASSQDAGGSNEQFF. CDR3 nucleotide sequence: TGTGCCAGCAGCCAAGATGCAGGGGGGTCAAATGAGCAGTTCTTC.

The chain is built from TRBV19 and TRBJ2-5; D uncertain. CDR1 LNHDA and CDR2 SQIVND come from the germline V gene (reference sequence). V lost 9 bases, J lost 1 base, and 15 bases lay in between. This CDR3 contains 14 residues. CDR3: CASSSLGPQETQYF. The CDR3, as DNA: TGTGCCAGCAGCTCTCTAGGGCCCCAAGAGACCCAGTACTTC.

This clonotype was picked up many times. The rearrangement joins TRBV24-1 to TRBJ2-5; D perhaps matches TRBD2 (5 bases). Germline CDR1 KGHDR, CDR2 SFDVKD. The CDR3 totals 14 residues. V was pared by 5 bases and J by 2 bases, with 11 bases between. DNA for the CDR3: TGTGCCACCAGTGGGAGGAGCCAGCAAGAGACCCAGTACTTC. The encoded protein is CATSGRSQQETQYF.

This clonotype has a handful of counts. This chain links TRBV9 with TRBJ1-1; unclear D gene. CDR1 is SGDLS, CDR2 YYNGEE, per germline. The CDR3 is made up of 17 amino acids. Trimming took off 0 bases at V and 0 bases at J, with 15 bases between the two ends. The CDR3 is CASSVEDYPLVNTEAFF. The CDR3, as DNA: TGTGCCAGCAGCGTAGAGGACTATCCCCTGGTGAACACTGAAGCTTTCTTT.

DNA of the CDR3: TGTGCCAGCAGCTTATCTGGGCTGGGTGGCTACACCTTC. Residues: CASSLSGLGGYTF. The chain employs TRBV7-8 and TRBJ1-2, with D unresolved. The CDR3 spans 13 residues. Per germline, CDR1 SGHVS and CDR2 FQNEAQ. V shed 2 bases and J shed 7 bases, with 11 bases lying between them.

This clonotype was detected many times. The V and J genes are TRBV7-8 and TRBJ2-7; D is perhaps TRBD2 (6 bases). CDR1 and CDR2 (germline): SGHVS, FQNEAQ. The CDR3 contains 14 residues. Trimming took 4 bases from V and 6 from J, leaving 16 bases between them. The CDR3 is CASSSSGGRAEQYF. CDR3 sequence (DNA): TGTGCCAGCAGCTCCTCTGGAGGGAGAGCCGAGCAGTACTTC.

This clonotype was observed many times. J is TRBJ1-2 and V is TRBV5-4; unclear D gene. Trimming removed 1 base at V and 8 bases at J, with 9 bases between. Germline CDR1 SGHNT, CDR2 YYREEE (reference sequence). The CDR3 covers 12 residues. CDR3 loop: CASSLYLGGYTF. CDR3 coding DNA: TGTGCCAGCAGCTTGTACCTAGGAGGCTACACCTTC.

This clonotype was picked up many times. The gene calls are TRBV5-1 and TRBJ2-3, with 10 bases identical to TRBD2. V lost 5 bases to trimming and J lost 2 bases; unmatched junction nucleotides: 2. The CDR3 runs 14 residues. CDR1 is SGHRS and CDR2 is YFSETQ in the germline V gene. CDR3 loop: CASRLAGVTDTQYF. CDR3 DNA: TGCGCCAGCAGGCTAGCGGGGGTCACAGATACGCAGTATTTT. Full variable domain (rest looked up from reference TRBV5-1 and TRBJ2-3): KAGVTQTPRYLIKTRGQQVTLSCSPISGHRSVSWYQQTPGQGLQFLFEYFSETQRNKGNFPGRFSGRQFSNSRSEMNVSTLELGDSALYLCASRLAGVTDTQYFGPGTRLTVL.